The rows below give T cell receptor beta chains drawn from one sample of a study of OX40 agonist ivuxolimab in advanced cancers. TCRdb keeps only in-frame clones here, not all; method: immunoSEQ multiplex PCR. Among under 65,000 clones, 85% were seen once, and the ten largest hold about 3%. The material sequenced was CD4+ or CD8+ T cells sorted from blood, taken in a trial of the OX40 agonist ivuxolimab. Receptor source: an adult with an advanced solid tumor such as melanoma, head and neck, liver or kidney cancer. Both conserved end residues are part of each CDR3. Fields, in order: D gene, J gene, CDR3 length, V gene, clone size, CDR3 DNA, CDR3 protein. A D gene is named only where the DNA matches it firmly. Only part of the rows carry a size: once, few, many, or a class if the clone is expanded.

>TRBD1|TRBJ1-1|15|TRBV7-8|few
TGTGCCAGCAGCCAGGGGGCCAGGGGTGGGACTGAAGCTTTCTTT
CASSQGARGGTEAFF
>NA|TRBJ2-1|12|TRBV30|NA
TGTGCCTGGAGTGGTGTAAACAATGAGCAGTTCTTC
CAWSGVNNEQFF
>NA|TRBJ2-2|14|TRBV4-1|once
TGCGCCAGCAGCCCGGACGGTAACACCGGGGAGCTGTTTTTT
CASSPDGNTGELFF
>NA|TRBJ2-7|14|TRBV30|NA
TGTGCCTGGACGTCCGGGAGAAACTCCTACGAGCAGTACTTC
CAWTSGRNSYEQYF
>TRBD1|TRBJ1-4|18|TRBV28|once
TGTGCCAGCAGACCGGACAGGGGGCGTACATTCTATGCGGAAAAACTGTTTTTT
CASRPDRGRTFYAEKLFF
>NA|TRBJ1-2|12|TRBV28|NA
TGTGCCAGCAGTTCTGGACAAGCTGGCTACACCTTC
CASSSGQAGYTF
>TRBD1|TRBJ2-7|16|TRBV11-3|NA
TGTGCCAGCAGTTCGCACTGGGACAGGGTTTATAGCGAGCAGTACTTC
CASSSHWDRVYSEQYF
>NA|TRBJ1-2|15|TRBV7-3|NA
TGTGCCAGCAGCCTAGCGGGTTTTGGAAACTATGGCTACACCTTC
CASSLAGFGNYGYTF
>NA|TRBJ2-7|14|TRBV6-5|NA
TGTGCCAGCTGGGGATTGGACGGCTCCTACGAGCAGTACTTC
CASWGLDGSYEQYF
>TRBD2|TRBJ2-3|16|TRBV7-2|NA
TGTGCCAGCAGCTTAGGCGGCGGGGGGTTGAGTGATACGCAGTATTTT
CASSLGGGGLSDTQYF
>NA|TRBJ2-2|13|TRBV4-1|NA
TGCGCCAGCAGCCAGGCGTCAACCGGGGAGCTGTTTTTT
CASSQASTGELFF
>NA|TRBJ2-7|14|TRBV7-8|NA
TGTGCCAGCAGCCTAAGGACAGGAGGGGACGAGCAGTACTTC
CASSLRTGGDEQYF
>NA|TRBJ1-1|15|TRBV18|NA
TGTGCCAGCTCACCCTCGGGACACCGGAACACTGAAGCTTTCTTT
CASSPSGHRNTEAFF
>TRBD1|TRBJ1-3|14|TRBV19|NA
TGTGCCAGTCGACAGGGCACCTCTGGAAACACCATATATTTT
CASRQGTSGNTIYF
>TRBD1|TRBJ2-3|15|TRBV28|NA
TGTGCCAGCACTAAGAGGACAGGGTGGGCAGATACGCAGTATTTT
CASTKRTGWADTQYF
>TRBD1|TRBJ2-3|16|TRBV19|NA
TGTGCCACCTCTAGGCAGGGGGCAGTTGTGGCAGATACGCAGTATTTT
CATSRQGAVVADTQYF
>NA|TRBJ1-3|16|TRBV2|many
TGTGCCAGCAGCGAAGGGAGGACTTTCTCTGGAAACACCATATATTTT
CASSEGRTFSGNTIYF
>NA|TRBJ2-1|16|TRBV27|NA
TGTGCCAGCAGTTTCGCTAGCGCCTTGGAAAGGAATGAGCAGTTCTTC
CASSFASALERNEQFF
>TRBD2|TRBJ2-5|18|TRBV5-1|few
TGCGCCAGCAGCTCGTTATTGGGGGGGACCGGCGGAGGGGAGACCCAGTACTTC
CASSSLLGGTGGGETQYF
>NA|TRBJ2-7|14|TRBV5-6|NA
TGTGCCAGCAGGCCCCGTCCGGACAGCTACGAGCAGTACTTC
CASRPRPDSYEQYF
>TRBD1|TRBJ1-3|15|TRBV5-1|NA
TGCGCCAGCAGCTTGACCGGGACAGCCGGAAACACCATATATTTT
CASSLTGTAGNTIYF
>NA|TRBJ1-1|9|TRBV20-1|few
TGCAGTGCCCAGTTTGAAGCTTTCTTT
CSAQFEAFF
>NA|TRBJ1-5|15|TRBV19|NA
TGTGCCAGTAGTGGGACGCCCCATAGCGATCAGCCCCAGCATTTT
CASSGTPHSDQPQHF
>NA|TRBJ2-2|12|TRBV5-1|NA
TGCGCCAGCAGCTTGGCCCAGGGTCAGCTGTTTTTT
CASSLAQGQLFF
>NA|TRBJ1-1|14|TRBV11-2|NA
TGTGCCAGCAGCCAACAGTATTCGGGCACTGAAGCTTTCTTT
CASSQQYSGTEAFF
>TRBD1|TRBJ2-1|13|TRBV6-5|NA
TGTGCCAGCAGTACACAGGGGTACAATGAGCAGTTCTTC
CASSTQGYNEQFF
>TRBD1|TRBJ1-4|15|TRBV6-5|NA
TGTGCCAGCAGCCTCGACAGGGGGGTTAATGAAAAACTGTTTTTT
CASSLDRGVNEKLFF
>NA|TRBJ2-5|12|TRBV6-6|NA
TGTGCCAGCAGTTACAGGGAGGAGACCCAGTACTTC
CASSYREETQYF
>NA|TRBJ2-1|15|TRBV5-1|NA
TGCGCCAGCAGGAGGAGCGGAGCGACCTACAATGAGCAGTTCTTC
CASRRSGATYNEQFF
>TRBD1|TRBJ2-5|14|TRBV5-6|NA
TGTGCCAGCAGCTCAACGGACAGGGAAGAGACCCAGTACTTC
CASSSTDREETQYF
>TRBD2|TRBJ2-3|15|TRBV7-3|NA
TGTGCCAGCAGCTCAAGCGGGATTAGCACAGATACGCAGTATTTT
CASSSSGISTDTQYF
>NA|TRBJ1-2|14|TRBV5-4|NA
TGTGCCAGCAGCTTGCCCGATATTAACTATGGCTACACCTTC
CASSLPDINYGYTF
>NA|TRBJ2-1|13|TRBV6-6|NA
TGTGCCAGCAGCCGCGGCGGGCCAGATGAGCAGTTCTTC
CASSRGGPDEQFF
>TRBD2|TRBJ2-1|19|TRBV27|NA
TGTGCCAGCACCCGGAGTCTATCACCGGGACTAGCGCCCCAGGATGAGCAGTTCTTC
CASTRSLSPGLAPQDEQFF
>NA|TRBJ1-2|18|TRBV19|NA
TGTGCCAGTAGTCCCTTTCGGGGGCGCGCCACCGCTGACTATGGCTACACCTTC
CASSPFRGRATADYGYTF
>NA|TRBJ1-5|15|TRBV5-1|NA
TGCGCCAGCAGCTTAGGAGGGACCGCGTTTCAGCCCCAGCATTTT
CASSLGGTAFQPQHF
>NA|TRBJ2-7|14|TRBV7-2|NA
TGTGCCAGCAGCTTAGCCGTTAACAGGGCGGAGCAGTACTTC
CASSLAVNRAEQYF
>NA|TRBJ2-7|15|TRBV2|NA
TGTGCCAGCAGCCGAACTCCCGGGACATCCTACGAGCAGTACTTC
CASSRTPGTSYEQYF
>NA|TRBJ1-1|15|TRBV19|few
TGTGCCAGTAGTAAACAGGTTAATAGTAGGACTGAAGCTTTCTTT
CASSKQVNSRTEAFF